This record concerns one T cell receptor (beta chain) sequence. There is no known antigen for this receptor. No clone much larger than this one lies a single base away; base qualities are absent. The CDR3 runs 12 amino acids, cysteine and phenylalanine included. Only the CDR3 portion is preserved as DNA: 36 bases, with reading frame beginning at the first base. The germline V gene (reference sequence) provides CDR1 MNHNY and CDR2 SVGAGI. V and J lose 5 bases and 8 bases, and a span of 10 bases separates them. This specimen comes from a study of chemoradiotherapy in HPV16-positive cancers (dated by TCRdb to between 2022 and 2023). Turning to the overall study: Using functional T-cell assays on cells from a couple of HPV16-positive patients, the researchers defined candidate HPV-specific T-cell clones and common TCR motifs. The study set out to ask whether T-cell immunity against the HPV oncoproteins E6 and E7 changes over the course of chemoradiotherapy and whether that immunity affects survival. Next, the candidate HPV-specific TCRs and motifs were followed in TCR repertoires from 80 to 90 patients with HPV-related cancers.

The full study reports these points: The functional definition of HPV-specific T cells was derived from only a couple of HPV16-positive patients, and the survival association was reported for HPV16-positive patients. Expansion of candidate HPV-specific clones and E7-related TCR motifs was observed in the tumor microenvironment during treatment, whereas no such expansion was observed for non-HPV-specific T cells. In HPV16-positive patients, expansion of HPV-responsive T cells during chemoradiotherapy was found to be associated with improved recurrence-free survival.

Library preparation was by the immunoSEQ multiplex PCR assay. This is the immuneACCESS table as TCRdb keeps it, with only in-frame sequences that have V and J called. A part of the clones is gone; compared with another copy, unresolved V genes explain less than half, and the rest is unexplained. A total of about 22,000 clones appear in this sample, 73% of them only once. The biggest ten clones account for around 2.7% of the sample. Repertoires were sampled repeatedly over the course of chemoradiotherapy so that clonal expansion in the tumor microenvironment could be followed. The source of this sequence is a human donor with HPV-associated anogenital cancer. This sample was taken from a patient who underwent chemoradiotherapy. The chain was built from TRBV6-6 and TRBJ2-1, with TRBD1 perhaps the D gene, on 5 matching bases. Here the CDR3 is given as CASSRSRDEQFF. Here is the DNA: TGTGCCAGCAGTCGATCCAGGGATGAGCAGTTCTTC.